These 7 T cell receptor beta chains originate from one sample sequenced in a study of OX40 agonist ivuxolimab in advanced cancers. Sequenced by immunoSEQ multiplex PCR; TCRdb stores in-frame clones only, minus some. In the table there are more than 90,000 clones, about 84% of which are singletons. The sample consisted of CD4+ or CD8+ T cells sorted from blood, taken in a trial of the OX40 agonist ivuxolimab. The receptors originated from an adult with an advanced solid tumor such as melanoma, head and neck, liver or kidney cancer.

The V gene is TRBV5-1, the J gene TRBJ2-7; maybe TRBD2 (5 bases). The CDR3 is 14 residues long. Between the trimmed V and J ends, which lost 4 bases and 1 base, there was a span of 12 bases. Germline V gene sequence: CDR1 SGHRS, CDR2 YFSETQ. The CDR3 DNA is TGCGCCAGCAGCCTGGGAGAGCCATCCTACGAGCAGTACTTC. This gives the protein CASSLGEPSYEQYF.

The table lists this clone with a count of one. The chain combines TRBV18 with TRBJ2-7, with no clear D. Germline V gene sequence: CDR1 KGHSH, CDR2 LQKENI. This CDR3 is built from 15 residues. V was shortened by 1 base and J by 2 bases, with 12 bases between the two germline ends. CDR3 sequence: CASSPQAQVTYEQYF. DNA for the CDR3: TGTGCCAGCTCACCACAGGCTCAGGTCACCTACGAGCAGTACTTC. Filled out from reference TRBV18 and TRBJ2-7, the complete variable domain reads NAGVMQNPRHLVRRRGQEARLRCSPMKGHSHVYWYRQLPEEGLKFMVYLQKENIIDESGMPKERFSAEFPKEGPSILRIQQVVRGDSAAYFCASSPQAQVTYEQYFGPGTRLTVT.

This chain connects TRBV6-5 to TRBJ1-1; a weak D match, TRBD1 (6 bases). CDR1 MNHEY and CDR2 SVGAGI come from the germline V gene. The CDR3 totals 14 residues. Trimming pared 6 bases from V and 1 base from J, leaving 12 bases between. The CDR3 coding sequence is TGTGCCAGCAGCCCGCAGGGGTGGAACACTGAAGCTTTCTTT. It translates to CASSPQGWNTEAFF.

The rearrangement links TRBV6-5 to TRBJ2-2; D is undetermined. Looked up from germline, CDR1 is MNHEY and CDR2 is SVGAGI. Trimming cost V 0 bases and J 5 bases, with 7 bases left between them. This CDR3 region has 14 residues. The CDR3 bases are TGTGCCAGCAGTTACTCGAAGGAGACCGGGGAGCTGTTTTTT. It yields the protein CASSYSKETGELFF.

V gene TRBV6-1 combines with J gene TRBJ2-7; 7 bases match TRBD1. The germline CDR1 and CDR2 sequences are MNHNS and SASEGT. V lost 0 bases to trimming and J lost 4 bases; unmatched junction nucleotides: 6. This CDR3 is 15 amino acids long. The DNA of the CDR3 is TGTGCCAGCAGTGAAGCGCCGGGACAGCTTTACGAGCAGTACTTC. As protein: CASSEAPGQLYEQYF.

This chain uses TRBV5-1 with TRBJ2-3; 10 positions match TRBD1. The CDR3 runs 14 residues. Germline V gene lookup returns CDR1 SGHRS and CDR2 YFSETQ. J gave up 6 bases and V 4 bases, and 5 bases lay outside the gene matches. CDR3 region: CASSGGQGRDTQYF. The DNA for the CDR3 is TGCGCCAGCAGCGGGGGACAGGGGCGGGATACGCAGTATTTT.

The rearrangement joins TRBV27 to TRBJ2-1, with TRBD2 as a possible D gene (6 bases). V dropped 0 bases and J dropped 7 bases, with 13 bases sitting between them. There are 15 residues in the CDR3. The germline CDR1 and CDR2 sequences are MNHEY and SMNVEV (reference sequence). The CDR3 reads CASSLSVTGVNEQFF. For the CDR3, the DNA is TGTGCCAGCAGTTTATCGGTGACGGGAGTAAATGAGCAGTTCTTC.